The 28 T cell receptor beta chains presented below share a single source sample, sequenced in a study of T cells in Graves' hyperthyroidism and ophthalmopathy. Amplification yielded TCR beta CDR3 regions, with RNA transcripts as the source. First-round RT-PCR of the TCR CDR3 relied on the HTBI primer set. TCRdb re-derived calls from the multiplex PCR reads in MiXCR, one entry per CDR3 protein. The sample includes roughly 630,000 distinct CDR3 sequences, approximately 14% of them seen just once. Sequenced: blood. The source of these receptors is a woman in her twenties or thirties with Graves' hyperthyroidism.

This clonotype was observed at least ten times. This chain links TRBV20-1 with TRBJ2-7; the D is unclear. The CDR3 runs 15 residues. V lost 4 bases, J lost 2 bases, and 18 bases lay in between. Germline V lookup: CDR1 DFQATT, CDR2 SNEGSKA (reference sequence). The CDR3 DNA follows: TGCAGTGCTATTAAGACGACCTCACTAACCTACGAGCAGTACTTC. Protein product: CSAIKTTSLTYEQYF.

In its sample, this clonotype was seen many times. The chain has TRBV18 and TRBJ2-1; D is unclear. V shed 3 bases and J shed 4 bases, with 7 bases lying between them. The CDR3 covers 13 residues. Germline loops: CDR1 KGHSH, CDR2 LQKENI. CDR3 in amino acids: CASSPTDYNEQFF. As DNA, the CDR3 is TGTGCCAGCTCACCTACAGATTACAATGAGCAGTTCTTC.

Concerning this clonotype: This may stem from a read error, because a much larger clone lies one nucleotide away. This chain uses TRBV14 with TRBJ2-7; D might be TRBD2 (6 bases). Germline lookup yields CDR1 SGHDN and CDR2 FVKESK. V dropped 1 base and J dropped 0 bases, with 13 bases sitting between them. The CDR3 spans 16 residues. CDR3 bases: TGTGCCAGCAGCCAAGTCGTCGCGGGACCCTCCTACGAGCAGTACTTC. Encoded protein: CASSQVVAGPSYEQYF.

This chain links TRBV5-6 with TRBJ2-1; D is uncertain. CDR1 SGHDT and CDR2 YYEEEE come from the germline V gene. Trimming cost V 5 bases and J 10 bases, with 16 bases left between them. The CDR3 covers 13 residues. As DNA, the CDR3 is TGTGCCAGCAGAAGGGAAGGGATCCACGAGCAGTTCTTC. Protein product: CASRREGIHEQFF.

Remarks on this clonotype: This may arise from a read error, as a much more abundant clone is one base away. The conserved phenylalanine or tryptophan is not found at the CDR3 terminus, so this likely reflects a read error. The rearrangement links TRBV28 to TRBJ1-1; 8 positions agree with TRBD1. V shed 4 bases, J shed 6 bases, and the junction held 4 bases outside the gene matches. CDR1 MDHEN and CDR2 SYDVKM come from the germline V gene. CDR3 length equals 13 residues. The CDR3 protein is CASSSRQGPEAFL. As DNA, the CDR3 is TGTGCCAGCAGTTCCCGACAGGGGCCTGAAGCTTTCCTT.

This clonotype appeared many times. The J gene is TRBJ2-7, the V gene TRBV2; D may be TRBD1 (7 bases). V was shortened by 3 bases and J by 2 bases, with 14 bases between the two germline ends. Germline CDR1 and CDR2: SNHLY and FYNNEI. The length of the CDR3 is 15 residues. The CDR3 spells CASSEQGGQTYEQYF. As DNA, the CDR3 is TGTGCCAGCAGTGAGCAGGGGGGACAGACCTACGAGCAGTACTTC.

The table lists this clonotype with a few counts. This may be a read error: a much more frequent sequence differs by one nucleotide. The V gene is TRBV7-6, the J gene TRBJ2-7; D may be TRBD2 (5 bases). Germline-derived CDR1 and CDR2 are SGHVS and FNYEAQ. CDR3 length: 15 amino acids. V lost 5 bases and J lost 2, with 16 bases in between. Here the CDR3 DNA reads TGTGCCAGCAGCACTTCCCCTAGCTTGGCCTACGAGCAGTACTTC. As protein: CASSTSPSLAYEQYF.

The sample holds many counts of this clonotype. J is TRBJ2-7 and V is TRBV29-1, with D perhaps TRBD2 (6 bases). The CDR3 sequence is 13 residues long. The V gene lost 2 bases and the J gene lost 2 bases, with 10 bases spanning the gap. The V gene's germline CDR1 is SQVTM and CDR2 ANQGSEA. The CDR3 DNA reads as TGCAGCGTTGAAACTAGCCGTCCCTACGAGCAGTACTTC. Translation: CSVETSRPYEQYF.

The chain has TRBV29-1 and TRBJ1-1; D might be TRBD1 (5 bases). Trimming took 2 bases from V and 7 from J, leaving 11 bases between them. The CDR3 spans 12 residues. Germline V gene lookup returns CDR1 SQVTM and CDR2 ANQGSEA. The CDR3 DNA is TGCAGCGTTGAATCAGGGCCCATTGAAGCTTTCTTT. Translation gives CSVESGPIEAFF.

The chain recombines TRBV27 with TRBJ1-1; D perhaps matches TRBD1 (5 bases). The CDR3 extends over 13 amino acids. Germline-derived CDR1 and CDR2 are MNHEY and SMNVEV (reference sequence). V lost 4 bases to trimming and J lost 5 bases, with 11 bases between them. For the CDR3, the DNA is TGTGCCAGCAGTTCTCGAGGGGTTACTGAAGCTTTCTTT. As protein: CASSSRGVTEAFF.

The CDR3 protein is CASRATFPYEQYF. Written as DNA, the CDR3 is TGTGCCAGCAGAGCTACGTTCCCCTACGAGCAGTACTTC. This chain uses TRBV2 with TRBJ2-7; D gene ambiguous. CDR3 length: 13 residues. Trimming removed 6 bases from V and 2 bases from J, with 11 bases in between. Looked up from germline, CDR1 is SNHLY and CDR2 is FYNNEI.

The chain joins TRBV20-1 to TRBJ2-1; TRBD1 matches at 10 bases. Germline CDR1 is DFQATT and CDR2 is SNEGSKA (reference sequence). The CDR3 consists of 16 residues. The CDR3 region is CSATTGGFLPPWEQFF. DNA of the CDR3: TGCAGCGCAACGACAGGGGGCTTCCTACCCCCCTGGGAGCAGTTCTTC.

In this sample, this clonotype turned up many times. V is TRBV28 and J is TRBJ2-7; the D gene is possibly TRBD1 (5 bases). CDR1 and CDR2 (germline): MDHEN, SYDVKM. V was cut by 5 bases and J by 5 bases, with 22 bases left in between. The CDR3 consists of 16 residues. CDR3 sequence reads: CASSPRQYYDSHEQYF. CDR3 bases: TGTGCCAGCAGTCCACGACAGTACTATGACAGCCACGAGCAGTACTTC.

This chain uses TRBV19 with TRBJ1-2; no clear D gene. Germline CDR1 is LNHDA and CDR2 is SQIVND (reference sequence). This CDR3 has 14 residues. V lost 4 bases and J 3 bases, leaving 12 bases between the germline ends. The chain's CDR3 is CASSRPMVHYGYTF. Written as DNA, the CDR3 is TGTGCCAGTAGTAGGCCTATGGTCCACTATGGCTACACCTTC.

The table lists this clonotype with many counts. This chain connects TRBV2 to TRBJ1-2; no reliable D call. With 5 bases removed from V and 6 bases from J, the gap between germline ends came to 13 bases. Germline V gene lookup returns CDR1 SNHLY and CDR2 FYNNEI. The CDR3 covers 13 residues. The CDR3 is CASSPTKHHGYTF. DNA of the CDR3: TGTGCCAGCAGTCCCACTAAGCACCATGGCTACACCTTC.

This clonotype was seen repeatedly, ten times or more. The chain carries TRBV5-1 and TRBJ2-4; possibly TRBD1 for D (6 bases). Germline CDR1 reads SGHRS; CDR2 reads YFSETQ. The CDR3 length is 17 residues. Trimming removed 7 bases from V and 0 bases from J, with 20 bases in between. In DNA form, the CDR3 reads TGCGCCAGCCGTCGTGAAACAGGGACCTTAGCCAAAAACATTCAGTACTTC. This encodes CASRRETGTLAKNIQYF.

This clonotype was seen at least ten times. The gene calls are TRBV12-3 or TRBV12-4 and TRBJ2-7; possible D gene TRBD2, 6 bases. V was pared by 5 bases and J by 3 bases, with 14 bases between. The CDR3 totals 14 residues. CDR3 bases: TGTGCCAGCAGTCGACTAGGGCGGTACTACGAGCAGTACTTC. It codes for CASSRLGRYYEQYF.

This rearrangement joins TRBV5-1 to TRBJ2-7; D perhaps matches TRBD2 (5 bases). The CDR3 runs 15 residues. Deletions cut 4 bases from V and 7 bases from J, with 21 bases between. Germline V gene lookup returns CDR1 SGHRS and CDR2 YFSETQ. CDR3 loop: CASSTGVGASGEQYF. CDR3 nucleotide sequence: TGCGCCAGCAGCACCGGGGTGGGAGCGTCTGGGGAGCAGTACTTC.

The V call is TRBV4-3, the J call TRBJ2-5; TRBD2 matches 10 bases. V was clipped by 0 bases and J by 5 bases; unmatched bases: 3. The germline CDR1 and CDR2 sequences are LGHNA and YSLEER. This CDR3 has 15 residues. The DNA of the CDR3 is TGCGCCAGCAGCCAAGACCTAGCGGGAGACGAGACCCAGTACTTC. As protein: CASSQDLAGDETQYF.

The V and J genes are TRBV6-1 and TRBJ1-1; a possible D gene is TRBD1 (5 bases). The germline V gene has CDR1 MNHNS and CDR2 SASEGT. This CDR3 spans 16 amino acids. Trimming removed 6 bases from V and 0 bases from J, with 17 bases in between. The CDR3 sequence is CASRDTGRGMNTEAFF. DNA for the CDR3: TGTGCCAGCAGAGATACAGGTCGGGGAATGAACACTGAAGCTTTCTTT.

The rearrangement uses TRBV20-1 and TRBJ1-6; D may be TRBD1 (5 bases). The CDR3 has 20 amino acids. Germline V gene data show CDR1 as DFQATT and CDR2 as SNEGSKA (reference sequence). V was cut by 1 base and J by 0 bases, with 22 bases left in between. CDR3 loop: CSARAWRGDVRSSYNSPLHF. CDR3 DNA: TGCAGTGCTAGAGCCTGGAGGGGAGATGTGCGGAGCTCCTATAATTCACCCCTCCACTTT.

The chain employs TRBV7-3 and TRBJ2-7, with 11 nucleotides matching TRBD2. The CDR3 contains 17 residues. V gave up 4 bases and J gave up 0 bases; unmatched junction bases: 8. Germline V CDR1 and CDR2: SGHTA, FQGTGA. CDR3 nucleotide sequence: TGTGCCAGCAGCTCCCCGACTACTAGCGGGAGCTCCTACGAGCAGTACTTC. Protein product: CASSSPTTSGSSYEQYF.

V and J are TRBV20-1 and TRBJ2-1, with 9 bases that match TRBD2. Losses at the gene ends were 6 bases for V and 0 bases for J; bases not matched to a gene: 6. Germline V gene data show CDR1 as DFQATT and CDR2 as SNEGSKA (reference sequence). The CDR3 has 15 amino acids. Written as DNA, the CDR3 is TGCAGTGCAAGAATAGCGGGAGACTCCTACAATGAGCAGTTCTTC. It translates to CSARIAGDSYNEQFF.

The chain joins TRBV20-1 to TRBJ1-5; D gene ambiguous. Trimming removed 5 bases from V and 7 bases from J, with 18 bases in between. CDR3 size: 14 residues. Germline loops: CDR1 DFQATT, CDR2 SNEGSKA (reference sequence). The chain's CDR3 is CSAAQPNGVQPQHF. The CDR3 DNA sequence: TGCAGTGCTGCACAGCCGAACGGGGTGCAGCCCCAGCATTTT.

This clonotype was counted at least ten times. V is TRBV7-9 and J is TRBJ2-1; D not certain. The CDR3 is 13 residues long. The germline V gene encodes CDR1 SEHNR and CDR2 FQNEAQ (reference sequence). Trimming shortened V by 5 bases and J by 9 bases, and 14 bases separated the two germline ends. CDR3 sequence reads: CASSPARHREQFF. In DNA form, the CDR3 reads TGTGCCAGCAGCCCCGCTCGGCACCGTGAGCAGTTCTTC.

This clonotype was recorded a few times. The chain is built from TRBV7-2 and TRBJ2-7; D is possibly TRBD1 or TRBD2 (5 bases each). V dropped 1 base and J dropped 5 bases, with 15 bases sitting between them. The CDR3 is made up of 15 amino acids. The germline V gene has CDR1 SGHTA and CDR2 FQGNSA. The CDR3 DNA is TGTGCCAGCAGCTTAGGATCATCGGGGACCAACGAGCAGTACTTC. Protein: CASSLGSSGTNEQYF.

The chain links TRBV6-9 to TRBJ2-1, with a weak D call TRBD2 (6 bases). CDR1 MNHGY and CDR2 SVAAGI come from the germline V gene. Trimming stripped 3 bases from V and 10 bases from J, with 16 bases between. The CDR3 is made up of 14 amino acids. Written as DNA, the CDR3 is TGTGCCAGCAGTTACAATCGGGGGAGCGGGGAGCAGTTCTTC. This translates into CASSYNRGSGEQFF.

This clonotype was detected ten times or more. The V call is TRBV6-1, the J call TRBJ2-7, with 7 bases fitting TRBD1. Germline V gene data show CDR1 as MNHNS and CDR2 as SASEGT. V trimming: 6 bases; J trimming: 1 base; junction bases outside the gene matches: 6. This CDR3 is 14 amino acids long. The CDR3, as DNA: TGTGCCAGCAGGGAGACAGGGATTTCCTACGAGCAGTACTTC. This translates into CASRETGISYEQYF.